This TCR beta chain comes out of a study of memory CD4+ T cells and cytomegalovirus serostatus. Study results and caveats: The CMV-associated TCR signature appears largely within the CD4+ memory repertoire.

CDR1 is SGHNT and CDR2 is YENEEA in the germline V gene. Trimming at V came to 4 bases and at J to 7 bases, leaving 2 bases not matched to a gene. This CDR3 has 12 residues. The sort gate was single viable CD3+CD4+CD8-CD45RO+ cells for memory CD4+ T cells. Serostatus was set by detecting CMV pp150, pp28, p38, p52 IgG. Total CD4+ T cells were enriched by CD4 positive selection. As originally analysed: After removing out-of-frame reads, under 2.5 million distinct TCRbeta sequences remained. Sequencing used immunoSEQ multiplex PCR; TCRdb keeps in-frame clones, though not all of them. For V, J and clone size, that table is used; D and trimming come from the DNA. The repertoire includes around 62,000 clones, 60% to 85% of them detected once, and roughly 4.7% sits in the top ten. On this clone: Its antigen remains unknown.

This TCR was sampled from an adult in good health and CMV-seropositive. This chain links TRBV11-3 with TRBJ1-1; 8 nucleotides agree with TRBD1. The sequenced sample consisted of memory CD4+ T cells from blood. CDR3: CASSSTGGEAFF. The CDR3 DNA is TGTGCCAGCAGCTCCACAGGGGGTGAAGCTTTCTTT.